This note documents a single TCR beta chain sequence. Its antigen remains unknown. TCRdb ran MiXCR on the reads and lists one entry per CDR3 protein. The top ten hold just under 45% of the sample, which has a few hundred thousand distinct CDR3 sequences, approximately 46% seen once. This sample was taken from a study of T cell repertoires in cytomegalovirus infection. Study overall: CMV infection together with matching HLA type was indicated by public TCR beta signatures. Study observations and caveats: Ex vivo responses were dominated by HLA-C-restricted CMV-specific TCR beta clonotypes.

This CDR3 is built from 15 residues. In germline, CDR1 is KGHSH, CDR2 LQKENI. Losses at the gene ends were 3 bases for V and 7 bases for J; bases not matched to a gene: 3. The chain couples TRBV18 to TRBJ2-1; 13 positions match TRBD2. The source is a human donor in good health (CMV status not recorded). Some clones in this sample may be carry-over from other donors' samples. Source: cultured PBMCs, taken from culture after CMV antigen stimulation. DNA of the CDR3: TGTGCCAGCTCACCCGGGACTAGCGGGAATAATGAGCAGTTCTTC. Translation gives CASSPGTSGNNEQFF.